This T cell receptor (beta chain) was sequenced for a study of blood T cells in healthy people across ages. Study-level points and caveats: Versus aged donors, long-lived donors had higher diversity and more naive CD4+ cells.

As concerns this clonotype: Its antigen is undetermined.

Next came a second PCR, run for roughly 6 to 11 cycles, which used a sample-barcoded 5' primer along with a J-beta primer mix. TCRdb processed the 5' RACE reads anew with MiXCR; each CDR3 protein has one entry. This sample has approximately 780,000 distinct CDR3 sequences; more than 25% occur once, and the top ten carry about 3%. V lost 4 bases and J 4 bases, leaving 7 bases between the germline ends. CDR1 is SQVTM, CDR2 ANQGSEA, per germline. The CDR3 is 11 amino acids. Another study also made use of these data, one on T cells of mothers and their children.

The chain is built from TRBV29-1 and TRBJ1-2, with D tentatively TRBD1 (5 bases). The specimen sequenced was blood. This receptor was obtained from a boy between 5 and 17 years old in good health. The CDR3 sequence is CSVVGTYGYTF. CDR3 in DNA: TGCAGCGTTGTCGGGACCTATGGCTACACCTTC.